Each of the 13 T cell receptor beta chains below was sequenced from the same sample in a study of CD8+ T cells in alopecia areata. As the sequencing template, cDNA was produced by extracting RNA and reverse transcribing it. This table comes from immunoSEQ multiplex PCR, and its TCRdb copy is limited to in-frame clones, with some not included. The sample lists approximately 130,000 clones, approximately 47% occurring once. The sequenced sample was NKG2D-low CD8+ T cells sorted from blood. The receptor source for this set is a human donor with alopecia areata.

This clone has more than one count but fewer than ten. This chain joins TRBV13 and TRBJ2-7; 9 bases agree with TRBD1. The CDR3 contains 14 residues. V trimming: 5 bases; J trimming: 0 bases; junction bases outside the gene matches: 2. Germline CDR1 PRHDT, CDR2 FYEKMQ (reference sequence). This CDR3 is CASSAGQGSYEQYF. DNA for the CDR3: TGTGCCAGCAGCGCGGGACAGGGCTCCTACGAGCAGTACTTC.

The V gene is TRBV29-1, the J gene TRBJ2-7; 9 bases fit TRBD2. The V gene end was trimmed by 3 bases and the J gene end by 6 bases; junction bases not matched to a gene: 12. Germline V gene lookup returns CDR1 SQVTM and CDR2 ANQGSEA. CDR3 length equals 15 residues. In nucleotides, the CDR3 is TGCAGCGTTGATATTTCGGCGGGAGGGCCCCCCGAGCAGTACTTC. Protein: CSVDISAGGPPEQYF.

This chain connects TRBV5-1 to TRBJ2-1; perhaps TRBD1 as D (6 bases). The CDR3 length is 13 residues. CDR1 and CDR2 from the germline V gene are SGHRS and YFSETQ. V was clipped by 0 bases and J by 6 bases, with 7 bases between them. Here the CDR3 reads CASSLVGANEQFF. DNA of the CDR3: TGCGCCAGCAGCTTGGTGGGGGCCAATGAGCAGTTCTTC.

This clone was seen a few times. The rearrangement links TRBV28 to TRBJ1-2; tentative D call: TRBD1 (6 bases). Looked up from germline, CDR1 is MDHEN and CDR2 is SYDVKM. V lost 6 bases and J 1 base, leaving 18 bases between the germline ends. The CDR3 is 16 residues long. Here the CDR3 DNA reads TGTGCCAGCAGCACCATCACGAGGGGGTATAACTATGGCTACACCTTC. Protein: CASSTITRGYNYGYTF.

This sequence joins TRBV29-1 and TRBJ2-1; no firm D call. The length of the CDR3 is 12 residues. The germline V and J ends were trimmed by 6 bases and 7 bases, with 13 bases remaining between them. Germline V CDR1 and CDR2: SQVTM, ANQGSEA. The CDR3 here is CSVWSAMNEQFF. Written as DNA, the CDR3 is TGCAGCGTGTGGTCGGCCATGAATGAGCAGTTCTTC.

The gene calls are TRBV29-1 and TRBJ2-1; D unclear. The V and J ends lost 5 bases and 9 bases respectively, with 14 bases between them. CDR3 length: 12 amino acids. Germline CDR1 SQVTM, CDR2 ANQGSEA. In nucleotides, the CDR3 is TGCAGCGTTTTTCTTTTGGCCCCTGAGCAGTTCTTC. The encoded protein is CSVFLLAPEQFF.

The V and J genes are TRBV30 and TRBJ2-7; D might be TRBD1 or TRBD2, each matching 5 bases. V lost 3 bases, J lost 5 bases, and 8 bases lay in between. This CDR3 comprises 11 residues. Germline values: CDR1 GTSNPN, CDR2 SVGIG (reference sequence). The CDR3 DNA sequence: TGTGCCTGGAGCCGGGGCGACGAGCAGTACTTC. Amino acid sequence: CAWSRGDEQYF. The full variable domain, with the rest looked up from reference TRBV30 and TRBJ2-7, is SQTIHQWPATLVQPVGSPLSLECTVEGTSNPNLYWYRQAAGRGLQLLFYSVGIGQISSEVPQNLSASRPQDRQFILSSKKLLLSDSGFYLCAWSRGDEQYFGPGTRLTVT.

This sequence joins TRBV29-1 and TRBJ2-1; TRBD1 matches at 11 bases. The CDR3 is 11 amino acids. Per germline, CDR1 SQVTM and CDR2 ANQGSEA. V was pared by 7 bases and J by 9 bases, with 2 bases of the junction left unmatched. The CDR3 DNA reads TGCAGCGGGGACAGGGGGGGTGAGCAGTTCTTC. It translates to CSGDRGGEQFF.

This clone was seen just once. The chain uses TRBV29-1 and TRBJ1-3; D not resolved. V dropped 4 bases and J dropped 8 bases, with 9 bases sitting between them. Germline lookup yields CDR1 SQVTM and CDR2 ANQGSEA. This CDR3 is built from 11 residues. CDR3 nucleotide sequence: TGCAGCGTTGTGGGTGGGGACACCATATATTTT. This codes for CSVVGGDTIYF.

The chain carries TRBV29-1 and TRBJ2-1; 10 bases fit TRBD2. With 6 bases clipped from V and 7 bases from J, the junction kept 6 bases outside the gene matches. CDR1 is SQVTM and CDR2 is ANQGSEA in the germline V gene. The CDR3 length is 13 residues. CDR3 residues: CSVGLAGENEQFF. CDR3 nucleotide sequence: TGCAGCGTGGGGCTAGCGGGAGAGAATGAGCAGTTCTTC.

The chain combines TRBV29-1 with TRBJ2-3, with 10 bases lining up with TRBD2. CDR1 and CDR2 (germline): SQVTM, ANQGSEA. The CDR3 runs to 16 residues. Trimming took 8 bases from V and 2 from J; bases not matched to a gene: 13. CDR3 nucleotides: TGCAGCCTCCCGGCTAGCGGGAGCGTCTACACAGATACGCAGTATTTT. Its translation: CSLPASGSVYTDTQYF.

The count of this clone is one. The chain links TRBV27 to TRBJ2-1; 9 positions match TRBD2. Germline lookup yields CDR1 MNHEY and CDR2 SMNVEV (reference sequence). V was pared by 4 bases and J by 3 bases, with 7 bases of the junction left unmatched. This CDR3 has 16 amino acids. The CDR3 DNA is TGTGCCAGCAGTTCAAGACTAGCGGTACTCTACAATGAGCAGTTCTTC. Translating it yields CASSSRLAVLYNEQFF.

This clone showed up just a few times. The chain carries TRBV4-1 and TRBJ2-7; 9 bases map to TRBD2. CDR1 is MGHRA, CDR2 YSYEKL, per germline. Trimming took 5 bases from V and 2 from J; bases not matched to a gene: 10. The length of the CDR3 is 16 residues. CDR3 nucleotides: TGCGCCAGCAGCTCCATATTGTCTAGCGGGACCTACGAGCAGTACTTC. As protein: CASSSILSSGTYEQYF.